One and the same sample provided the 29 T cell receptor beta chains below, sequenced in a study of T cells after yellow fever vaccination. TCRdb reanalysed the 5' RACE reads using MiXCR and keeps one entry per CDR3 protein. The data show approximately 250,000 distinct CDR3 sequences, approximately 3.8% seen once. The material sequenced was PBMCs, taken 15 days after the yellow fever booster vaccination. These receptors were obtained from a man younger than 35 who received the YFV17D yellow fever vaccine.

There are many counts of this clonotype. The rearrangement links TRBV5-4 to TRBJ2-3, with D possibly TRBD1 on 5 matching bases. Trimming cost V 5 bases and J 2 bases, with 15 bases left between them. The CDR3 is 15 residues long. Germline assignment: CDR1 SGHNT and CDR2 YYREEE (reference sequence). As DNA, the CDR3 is TGTGCCAGCAGTTTATTAGGGGCCCTCACAGATACGCAGTATTTT. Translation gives CASSLLGALTDTQYF.

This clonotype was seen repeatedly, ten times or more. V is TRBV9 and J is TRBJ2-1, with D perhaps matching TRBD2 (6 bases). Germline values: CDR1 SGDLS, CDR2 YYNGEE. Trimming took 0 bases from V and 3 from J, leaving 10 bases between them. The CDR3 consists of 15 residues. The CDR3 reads CASSVARGGYNEQFF. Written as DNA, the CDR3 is TGTGCCAGCAGCGTAGCTAGGGGAGGCTACAATGAGCAGTTCTTC. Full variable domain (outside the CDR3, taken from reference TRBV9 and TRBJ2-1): DSGVTQTPKHLITATGQRVTLRCSPRSGDLSVYWYQQSLDQGLQFLIQYYNGEERAKGNILERFSAQQFPDLHSELNLSSLELGDSALYFCASSVARGGYNEQFFGPGTRLTVL.

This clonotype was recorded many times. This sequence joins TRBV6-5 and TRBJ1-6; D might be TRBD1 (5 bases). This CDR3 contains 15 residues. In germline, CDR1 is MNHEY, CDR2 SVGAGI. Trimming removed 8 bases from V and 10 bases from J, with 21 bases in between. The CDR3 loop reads CASGMDTTPASPLHF. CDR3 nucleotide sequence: TGTGCCAGCGGGATGGACACAACACCCGCATCACCCCTCCACTTT.

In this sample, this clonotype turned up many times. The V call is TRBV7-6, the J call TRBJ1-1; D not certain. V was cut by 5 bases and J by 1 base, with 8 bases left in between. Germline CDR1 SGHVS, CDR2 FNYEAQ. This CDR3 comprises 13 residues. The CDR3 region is CASSRDENTEAFF. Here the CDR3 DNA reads TGTGCCAGCAGCCGCGACGAGAACACTGAAGCTTTCTTT.

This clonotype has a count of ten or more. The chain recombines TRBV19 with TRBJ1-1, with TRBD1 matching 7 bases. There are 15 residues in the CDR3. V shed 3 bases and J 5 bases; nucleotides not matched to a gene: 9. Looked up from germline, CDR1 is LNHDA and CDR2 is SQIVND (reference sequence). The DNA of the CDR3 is TGTGCCAGTAGTATCATCAGGGGGATTTGGACTGAAGCTTTCTTT. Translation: CASSIIRGIWTEAFF. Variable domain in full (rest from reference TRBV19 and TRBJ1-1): DGGITQSPKYLFRKEGQNVTLSCEQNLNHDAMYWYRQDPGQGLRLIYYSQIVNDFQKGDIAEGYSVSREKKESFPLTVTSAQKNPTAFYLCASSIIRGIWTEAFFGQGTRLTVV.

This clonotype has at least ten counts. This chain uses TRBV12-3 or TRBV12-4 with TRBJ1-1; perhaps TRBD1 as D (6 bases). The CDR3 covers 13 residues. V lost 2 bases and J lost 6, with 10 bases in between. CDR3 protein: CASSLQGRAEAFF. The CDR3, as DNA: TGTGCCAGCAGTTTACAGGGGCGGGCTGAAGCTTTCTTT.

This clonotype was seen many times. CDR3 nucleotide sequence: TGCGCCAGCAGCTTACATCAGCTAAACCCGGGGGCCCAGTACTTC. Protein product: CASSLHQLNPGAQYF. The V and J genes are TRBV5-1 and TRBJ2-5, with a tentative D call TRBD2 (6 bases). CDR1 is SGHRS, CDR2 YFSETQ, per germline. V was clipped by 2 bases and J by 9 bases, with 20 bases between them. The CDR3 loop spans 15 amino acids.

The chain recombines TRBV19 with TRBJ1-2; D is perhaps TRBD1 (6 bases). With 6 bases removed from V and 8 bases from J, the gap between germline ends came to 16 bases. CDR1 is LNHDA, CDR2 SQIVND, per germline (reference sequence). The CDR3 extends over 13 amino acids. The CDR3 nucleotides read TGTGCCAGTAGCCTAACAGGGTATGGGGGCTACACCTTC. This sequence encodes CASSLTGYGGYTF.

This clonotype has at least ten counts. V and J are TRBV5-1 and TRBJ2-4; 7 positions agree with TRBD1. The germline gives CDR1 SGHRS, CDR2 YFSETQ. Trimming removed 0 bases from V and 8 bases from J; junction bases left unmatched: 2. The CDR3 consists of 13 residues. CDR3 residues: CASSLDRGDIQYF. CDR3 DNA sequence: TGCGCCAGCAGCTTGGACAGGGGTGACATTCAGTACTTC.

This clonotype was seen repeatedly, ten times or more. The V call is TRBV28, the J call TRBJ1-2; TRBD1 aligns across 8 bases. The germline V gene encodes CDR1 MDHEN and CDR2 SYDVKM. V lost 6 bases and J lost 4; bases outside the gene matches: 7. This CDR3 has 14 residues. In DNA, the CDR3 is TGTGCCAGCAGCCTCAGGACAGGGATCTATGGCTACACCTTC. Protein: CASSLRTGIYGYTF.

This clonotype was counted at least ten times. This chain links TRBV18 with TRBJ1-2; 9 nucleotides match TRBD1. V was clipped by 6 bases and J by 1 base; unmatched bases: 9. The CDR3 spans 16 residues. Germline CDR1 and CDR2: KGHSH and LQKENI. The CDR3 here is CASSPGTGTFNYGYTF. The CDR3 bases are TGTGCCAGCTCTCCCGGGACAGGGACTTTTAACTATGGCTACACCTTC.

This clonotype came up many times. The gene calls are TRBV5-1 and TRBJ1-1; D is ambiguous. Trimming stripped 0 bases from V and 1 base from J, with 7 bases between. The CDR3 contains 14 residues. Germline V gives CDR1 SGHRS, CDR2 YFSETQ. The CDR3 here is CASSLAPGNTEAFF. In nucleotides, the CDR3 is TGCGCCAGCAGCTTGGCCCCGGGGAACACTGAAGCTTTCTTT.

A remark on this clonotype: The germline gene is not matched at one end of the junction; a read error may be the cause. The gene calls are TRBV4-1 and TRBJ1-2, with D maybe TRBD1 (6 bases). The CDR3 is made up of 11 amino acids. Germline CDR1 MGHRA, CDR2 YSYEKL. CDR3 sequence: CASSQGTEVGF. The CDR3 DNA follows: TGCGCCAGCAGCCAAGGGACAGAGGTGGGCTTC.

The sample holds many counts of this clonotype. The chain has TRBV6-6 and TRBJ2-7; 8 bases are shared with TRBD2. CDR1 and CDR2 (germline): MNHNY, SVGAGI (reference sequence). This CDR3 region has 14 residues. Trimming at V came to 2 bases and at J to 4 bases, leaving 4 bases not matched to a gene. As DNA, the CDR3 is TGTGCCAGCAGTTACCCCGGGGGGGAATACGAGCAGTACGTC. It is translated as CASSYPGGEYEQYV.

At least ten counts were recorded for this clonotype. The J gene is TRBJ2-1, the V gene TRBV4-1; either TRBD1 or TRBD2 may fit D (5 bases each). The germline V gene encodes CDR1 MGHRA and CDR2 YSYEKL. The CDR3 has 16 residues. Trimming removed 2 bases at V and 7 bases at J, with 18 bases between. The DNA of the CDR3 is TGCGCCAGCAGCCAACACCCCGGGGCCGACGGTAATGAGCAGTTCTTC. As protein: CASSQHPGADGNEQFF.

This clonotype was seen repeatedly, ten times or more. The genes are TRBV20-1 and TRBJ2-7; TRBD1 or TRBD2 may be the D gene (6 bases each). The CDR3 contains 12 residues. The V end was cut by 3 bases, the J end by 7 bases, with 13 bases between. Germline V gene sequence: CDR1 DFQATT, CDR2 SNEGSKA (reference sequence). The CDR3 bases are TGCAGTGCTAGGGGGGGCCTGGGGGAGCAGTACTTC. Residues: CSARGGLGEQYF.

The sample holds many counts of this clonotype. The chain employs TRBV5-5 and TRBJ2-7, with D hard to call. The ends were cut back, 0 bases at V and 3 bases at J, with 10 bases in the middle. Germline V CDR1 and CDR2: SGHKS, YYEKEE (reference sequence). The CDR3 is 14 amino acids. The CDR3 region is CASSLAGLLYEQYV. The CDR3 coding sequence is TGTGCCAGCAGCTTGGCAGGTCTCCTCTACGAGCAGTACGTC.

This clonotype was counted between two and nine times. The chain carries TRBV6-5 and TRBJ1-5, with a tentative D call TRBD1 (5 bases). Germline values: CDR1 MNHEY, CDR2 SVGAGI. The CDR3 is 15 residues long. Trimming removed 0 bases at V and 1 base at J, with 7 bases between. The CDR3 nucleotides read TGTGCCAGCAGTTACTCGGGACGGAGCAATCAGCCCCAGCATTTT. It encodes CASSYSGRSNQPQHF.

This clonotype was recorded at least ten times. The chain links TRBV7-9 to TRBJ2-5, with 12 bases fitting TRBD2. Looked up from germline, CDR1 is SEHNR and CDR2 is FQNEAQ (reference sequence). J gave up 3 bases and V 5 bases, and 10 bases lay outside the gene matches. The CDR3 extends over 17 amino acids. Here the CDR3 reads CASSVTSGGFLEETQYF. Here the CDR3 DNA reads TGTGCCAGCAGCGTTACTAGCGGGGGGTTCTTGGAAGAGACCCAGTACTTC.

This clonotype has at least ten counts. The CDR3 spells CASSSNTGTGGKSGANVLTF. The CDR3 nucleotides read TGTGCCAGCAGTTCTAATACCGGGACAGGGGGGAAGTCTGGGGCCAACGTCCTGACTTTC. This chain connects TRBV12-3 or TRBV12-4 to TRBJ2-6; TRBD1 matches at 11 bases. This CDR3 contains 20 residues. The V segment lost 4 bases and the J segment 1 base; nucleotides outside the gene matches: 12.

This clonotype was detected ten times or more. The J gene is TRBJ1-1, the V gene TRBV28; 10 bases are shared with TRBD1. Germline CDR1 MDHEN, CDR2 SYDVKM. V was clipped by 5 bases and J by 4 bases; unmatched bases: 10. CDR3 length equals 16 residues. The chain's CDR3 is CASSPGTGDGSTEAFF. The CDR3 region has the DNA TGTGCCAGCAGTCCCGGGACAGGGGATGGTAGCACTGAAGCTTTCTTT.

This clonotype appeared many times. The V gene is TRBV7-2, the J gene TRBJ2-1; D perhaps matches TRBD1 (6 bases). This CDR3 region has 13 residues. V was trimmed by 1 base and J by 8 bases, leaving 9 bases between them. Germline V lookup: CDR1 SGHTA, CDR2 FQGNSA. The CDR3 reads CASSLGKGDEQFF. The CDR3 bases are TGTGCCAGCAGCTTAGGCAAGGGGGATGAGCAGTTCTTC.

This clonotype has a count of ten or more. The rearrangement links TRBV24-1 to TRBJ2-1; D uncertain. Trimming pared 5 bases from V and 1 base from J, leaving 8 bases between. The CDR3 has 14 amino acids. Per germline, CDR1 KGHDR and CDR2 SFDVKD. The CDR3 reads CATSGAGSYNEQFF. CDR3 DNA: TGTGCCACCAGTGGAGCTGGATCCTACAATGAGCAGTTCTTC.

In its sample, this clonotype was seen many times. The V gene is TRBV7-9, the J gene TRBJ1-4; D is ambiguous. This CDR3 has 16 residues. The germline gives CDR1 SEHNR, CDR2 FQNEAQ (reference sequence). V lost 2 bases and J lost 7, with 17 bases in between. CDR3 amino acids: CASSLSGGYRAEKLFF. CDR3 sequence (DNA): TGTGCCAGCAGCTTATCCGGAGGATATAGGGCTGAAAAACTGTTTTTT. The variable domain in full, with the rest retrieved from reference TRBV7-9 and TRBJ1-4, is DTGVSQNPRHKITKRGQNVTFRCDPISEHNRLYWYRQTLGQGPEFLTYFQNEAQLEKSRLLSDRFSAERPKGSFSTLEIQRTEQGDSAMYLCASSLSGGYRAEKLFFGSGTQLSVL.

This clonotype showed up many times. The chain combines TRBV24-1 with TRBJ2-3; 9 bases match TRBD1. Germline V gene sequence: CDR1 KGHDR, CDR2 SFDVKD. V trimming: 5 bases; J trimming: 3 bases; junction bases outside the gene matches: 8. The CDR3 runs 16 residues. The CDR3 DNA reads TGTGCCACCAGTGGGAATCCGGGACAGGGAACAGATACGCAGTATTTT. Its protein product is CATSGNPGQGTDTQYF.

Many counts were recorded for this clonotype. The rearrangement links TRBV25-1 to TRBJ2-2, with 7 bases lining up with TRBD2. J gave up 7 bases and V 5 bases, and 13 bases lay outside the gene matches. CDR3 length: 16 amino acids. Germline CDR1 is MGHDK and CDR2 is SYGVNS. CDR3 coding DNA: TGTGCCAGCAGTCCCGGCGGGGGATGGGGTAACGGGGAGCTGTTTTTT. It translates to CASSPGGGWGNGELFF.

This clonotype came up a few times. CDR3 sequence (DNA): TGCAGCGTTGGGGGGACAGGGGCGATCGGCTATGGCTACACCTTC. Its translation is CSVGGTGAIGYGYTF. The rearrangement uses TRBV29-1 and TRBJ1-2, with 10 bases identical to TRBD1. Trimming at V came to 4 bases and at J to 4 bases, leaving 9 bases not matched to a gene. The CDR3 is 15 residues long. Germline V gene lookup returns CDR1 SQVTM and CDR2 ANQGSEA.

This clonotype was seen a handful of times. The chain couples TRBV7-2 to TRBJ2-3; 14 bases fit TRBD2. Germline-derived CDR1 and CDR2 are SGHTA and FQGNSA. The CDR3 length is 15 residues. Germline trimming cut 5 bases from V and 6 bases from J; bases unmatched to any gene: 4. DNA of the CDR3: TGTGCCAGCAGCGAGGGACTAGCGGGGGCTGATACGCAGTATTTT. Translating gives CASSEGLAGADTQYF.

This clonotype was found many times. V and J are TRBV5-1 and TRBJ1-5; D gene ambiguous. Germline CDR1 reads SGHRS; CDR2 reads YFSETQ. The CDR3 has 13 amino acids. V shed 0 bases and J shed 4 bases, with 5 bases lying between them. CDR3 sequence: CASSLGLNQPQHF. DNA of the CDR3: TGCGCCAGCAGCTTGGGACTGAATCAGCCCCAGCATTTT.